The 19 T cell receptor beta chains reported below all come from one sample, sequenced in a study of cytomegalovirus exposure and HLA in healthy donors. The PCR employed 60 Vbeta primers together with 13 Jbeta primers. Sequencing used immunoSEQ multiplex PCR; TCRdb keeps in-frame clones, though not all of them. This table lists about 100,000 clones. Sequenced: PBMCs. Receptors were obtained from a girl aged 5-17 years in good health and CMV-seropositive.

This rearrangement joins TRBV19 to TRBJ1-1; D might be TRBD1 (5 bases). V was pared by 6 bases and J by 4 bases, with 9 bases between. This CDR3 has 12 amino acids. Germline assignment: CDR1 LNHDA and CDR2 SQIVND (reference sequence). CDR3 in amino acids: CASRWGGTEAFF. DNA of the CDR3: TGTGCCAGTAGATGGGGGGGCACTGAAGCTTTCTTT.

The V call is TRBV7-9, the J call TRBJ1-2; 9 bases line up with TRBD1. With 3 bases clipped from V and 4 bases from J, the junction kept 6 bases outside the gene matches. The germline gives CDR1 SEHNR, CDR2 FQNEAQ (reference sequence). The CDR3 has 15 amino acids. The CDR3 sequence: CASSLGQGPTYGYTF. CDR3 in DNA: TGTGCCAGCAGCTTGGGACAGGGTCCGACCTATGGCTACACCTTC.

The gene calls are TRBV29-1 and TRBJ1-5, with TRBD1 as a possible D gene (6 bases). V was trimmed by 5 bases and J by 1 base, leaving 18 bases between them. The CDR3 is 16 amino acids. Germline V gene data show CDR1 as SQVTM and CDR2 as ANQGSEA. The CDR3: CSVQILAGGSNQPQHF. The CDR3 nucleotides read TGCAGCGTTCAGATCTTGGCGGGGGGCAGCAATCAGCCCCAGCATTTT.

V and J are TRBV6-1 and TRBJ2-5, with TRBD1 as a possible D gene (6 bases). V was pared by 2 bases and J by 5 bases, with 6 bases between. Germline loops: CDR1 MNHNS, CDR2 SASEGT. The CDR3 spans 12 residues. Here the CDR3 reads CASSEQGETQYF. The CDR3 DNA reads as TGTGCCAGCAGTGAACAGGGGGAGACCCAGTACTTC.

The rearrangement uses TRBV6-5 and TRBJ2-7, with D possibly matching TRBD2 (7 bases). The CDR3 length is 15 residues. V was cut by 5 bases and J by 4 bases, with 18 bases left in between. CDR1 is MNHEY, CDR2 SVGAGI, per germline. The CDR3 bases are TGTGCCAGCAGTCCGGCTGAGGGGGGGTTTTACGAGCAGTACTTC. Translating it yields CASSPAEGGFYEQYF.

This chain links TRBV5-1 with TRBJ1-2, with a possible D match to TRBD1 (5 bases). Germline assignment: CDR1 SGHRS and CDR2 YFSETQ. V lost 4 bases to trimming and J lost 4 bases, with 11 bases between them. The CDR3 contains 13 residues. For the CDR3, the DNA is TGCGCCAGCAGCCCAGACAGTGGCTATGGCTACACCTTC. Translation gives CASSPDSGYGYTF.

This chain connects TRBV7-2 to TRBJ1-4, with TRBD1 identical over 9 bases. The CDR3 extends over 15 amino acids. The germline V gene encodes CDR1 SGHTA and CDR2 FQGNSA. V dropped 5 bases and J dropped 7; count of bases not matched to a gene: 8. CDR3 region: CASSLAGQGGEKLFF. Written as DNA, the CDR3 is TGTGCCAGCAGCCTCGCGGGACAGGGCGGTGAAAAACTGTTTTTT.

J is TRBJ1-1 and V is TRBV4-3; a possible D gene is TRBD1 (6 bases). The germline CDR1 and CDR2 sequences are LGHNA and YSLEER. V gave up 5 bases and J gave up 1 base, with 14 bases separating them. The CDR3 is 15 amino acids. CDR3 in DNA: TGCGCCAGCAGCTTTCGGACAGACAAGAACACTGAAGCTTTCTTT. Translation gives CASSFRTDKNTEAFF.

The rearrangement links TRBV9 to TRBJ2-3; TRBD1 is a possible D gene (5 bases). The CDR3 runs to 13 residues. From germline, CDR1 is SGDLS and CDR2 YYNGEE. The ends were cut back, 3 bases at V and 6 bases at J, with 11 bases in the middle. As DNA, the CDR3 is TGTGCCAGCAGCGCCAATTACAGGGATACGCAGTATTTT. This encodes CASSANYRDTQYF.

V is TRBV6-5 and J is TRBJ1-2; TRBD1 agrees at 7 bases. CDR1 is MNHEY and CDR2 is SVGAGI in the germline V gene. Unmatched junction bases numbered 6, after V lost 0 bases and J lost 8 bases. This CDR3 spans 14 amino acids. CDR3 DNA sequence: TGTGCCAGCAGTTACTCGAACAGGGGTAAAGGCTACACCTTC. Translating gives CASSYSNRGKGYTF.

The chain employs TRBV6-5 and TRBJ2-7; 7 bases are shared with TRBD2. CDR1 and CDR2 from the germline V gene are MNHEY and SVGAGI. J was trimmed by 0 bases and V by 6 bases; bases with no gene match: 8. This CDR3 region has 15 residues. The DNA for the CDR3 is TGTGCCAGCAGGCCTACTAGCGCGAGCTCCTACGAGCAGTACTTC. It yields the protein CASRPTSASSYEQYF.

The chain recombines TRBV7-9 with TRBJ2-3; 7 nucleotides align to TRBD2. The CDR3 is 16 amino acids. CDR1 is SEHNR and CDR2 is FQNEAQ in the germline V gene (reference sequence). With V trimmed by 3 bases and J by 5 bases, 11 bases remained unmatched. The chain's CDR3 is CASSFDGGTVGDTQYF. CDR3 nucleotides: TGTGCCAGCAGCTTTGACGGGGGGACGGTGGGAGATACGCAGTATTTT.

For the CDR3, the DNA is TGTGCCTGGAGTGAGAACGGGAATGAAAAACTGTTTTTT. Its translation is CAWSENGNEKLFF. The V and J genes are TRBV30 and TRBJ1-4; D is unresolved. CDR3 length equals 13 residues. The V and J ends lost 1 base and 5 bases respectively, with 8 bases between them. CDR1 and CDR2 (germline): GTSNPN, SVGIG (reference sequence).

This chain joins TRBV4-3 and TRBJ2-5; 10 nucleotides match TRBD2. Unmatched junction bases numbered 7, after V lost 1 base and J lost 2 bases. The germline V gene has CDR1 LGHNA and CDR2 YSLEER. This CDR3 contains 17 residues. The CDR3 protein is CASSQGVAGGSQETQYF. The CDR3 nucleotides are TGCGCCAGCAGCCAAGGGGTAGCGGGGGGCTCTCAAGAGACCCAGTACTTC.

The chain couples TRBV5-6 to TRBJ1-2; D may be TRBD1 (6 bases). The V end lost 3 bases, the J end lost 7 bases, and 10 bases lay between the germline ends. CDR3 length: 12 amino acids. From germline, CDR1 is SGHDT and CDR2 YYEEEE. The CDR3 DNA is TGTGCCAGCAGCTCAGGGGATTTTGGCTACACCTTC. This codes for CASSSGDFGYTF.

The rearrangement uses TRBV29-1 and TRBJ2-1; TRBD2 aligns across 7 bases. This CDR3 region has 12 residues. V lost 6 bases to trimming and J lost 9 bases; unmatched junction nucleotides: 8. From germline, CDR1 is SQVTM and CDR2 ANQGSEA. The DNA for the CDR3 is TGCAGCGTGGGGGAGGGCCGGGGTGAGCAGTTCTTC. Its protein is CSVGEGRGEQFF.

V gene TRBV29-1 combines with J gene TRBJ1-1; D is uncertain. V dropped 4 bases and J dropped 1 base, with 7 bases sitting between them. Germline lookup yields CDR1 SQVTM and CDR2 ANQGSEA. This CDR3 region has 12 residues. The CDR3 DNA sequence: TGCAGCGTTGTACATGGGAACACTGAAGCTTTCTTT. Its translation: CSVVHGNTEAFF.

The gene calls are TRBV6-5 and TRBJ1-2; perhaps TRBD1 as D (6 bases). Germline values: CDR1 MNHEY, CDR2 SVGAGI. With 6 bases removed from V and 7 bases from J, the gap between germline ends came to 15 bases. The CDR3 is 13 amino acids. The CDR3, as DNA: TGTGCCAGCAGGTCACAGGGAGCAGGTGGCTACACCTTC. This codes for CASRSQGAGGYTF.

The genes are TRBV19 and TRBJ1-5; D might be TRBD1 (6 bases). V lost 5 bases and J 0 bases, leaving 14 bases between the germline ends. Germline V gene sequence: CDR1 LNHDA, CDR2 SQIVND (reference sequence). The CDR3 sequence is 16 residues long. For the CDR3, the DNA is TGTGCCAGTAGTGTAGGGACAAAATATAGCAATCAGCCCCAGCATTTT. Protein: CASSVGTKYSNQPQHF.